This record concerns one TCR beta chain sequence. Its antigen is not identified. CDR1 and CDR2 (germline): LNHDA, SQIVND (reference sequence). The CDR3 is 14 residues long. With V trimmed by 9 bases and J by 5 bases, 11 bases remained unmatched. This sample stems from a study of cytomegalovirus exposure and HLA in healthy donors. Study-wide results and limits: Trimming of TCR beta V- and J-genes showed a link, identified in a later analysis, to a missense DCLRE1C variant. HLA-A and HLA-B allele assignments for most subjects were reportedly predicted accurately using TCR beta sequences. Earlier results showed most TCR beta V segments being productive about 87% or about 30% of the time.

The PCR ran on 60 Vbeta and 13 Jbeta primers. Original processing notes: In a later analysis, approximately 80 million unique TCR beta chains included roughly 11 million shared by two or more donors. Only in-frame clones appear in the TCRdb table, and some are missing; sequencing was by immunoSEQ multiplex PCR. V and J calls and clone size are those listed in that table; D and trimming were worked out from the DNA. The data contain over 80,000 clones, about 81% of them singletons. Sequencing was carried out using PBMCs. The clonotype was recovered from a woman aged 35 to 49 in good health and CMV-seronegative. The chain combines TRBV19 with TRBJ1-2, with 8 bases matching TRBD1. CDR3 amino acids: CASFPGTGVYGYTF. DNA of the CDR3: TGTGCCAGCTTCCCCGGGACAGGCGTTTATGGCTACACCTTC.